This T cell receptor beta chain is from a study of T-cell memory formation after mild COVID-19 (dated by TCRdb to the early 2020s). A note on the overall study: Most TCR sequence clusters were specific to one of the two donors. T-cell clones expanding and contracting after mild COVID-19 in a couple of donors were tracked by longitudinal TCRalpha and TCRbeta repertoire sequencing. The cohort was made up of two young adult volunteers, one female and one male, who were previously healthy.

The germline V gene yields KGHDR for CDR1 and SFDVKD for CDR2. The CDR3 contains 15 residues, cysteine and phenylalanine counted. Only the CDR3 portion is preserved as DNA: 45 bases, with reading frame beginning at the first base. From V the trimming removes 6 bases and from J it removes 5 bases, while the gene matches leave 6 bases of the junction unaccounted for. Sequencing relied on an Illumina NovaSeq 6000. TCRalpha and TCRbeta cDNA libraries were constructed by 5'RACE with constant-segment primers, with sample barcodes and unique molecular identifiers being introduced. Trizol reagent was used to extract RNA from every sample. The libraries were amplified in two PCR steps, and the second step added a second sample barcode and Illumina TruSeq adapters. Sequencing of the libraries was done on an Illumina NovaSeq, producing 2 x 150 bp paired-end reads. The authors' analysis ran thus. Reads were demultiplexed and collapsed into UMI-guided consensus sequences with migec v1.2.7. Using mixcr v2.1.11, UMI consensuses were aligned to TRA and TRB V and J templates and then assembled into clonotypes. Clonotypes were classified as expanded or contracted when called significant by both edgeR and NoisET, with noise models trained on biological replicates. For edgeR calls, the cutoffs were a false discovery rate-adjusted p below 0.01 and a log2 fold-change threshold of 1. As an exploratory analysis of dynamics, PCA with hierarchical clustering was applied to max-normalized trajectories of the 1000 most abundant clonotypes. Separately sequenced CD4+ and CD8+ repertoires were used to assign a CD4 or CD8 phenotype to each responding clone. TCRdb trimmed the raw reads at Q25, called clones with MiXCR and kept productive beta chains. Entries that share a CDR3 protein sequence are merged under the most common genes and DNA. Clone size and V and J calls follow TCRdb, not the original study. Present in this sample are 44,000 or so distinct CDR3 sequences, roughly 9.8% of which were seen just once. Clones ranked in the top ten supply about 10% of the sample.

As regards this clonotype: Its antigen remains undetermined. No qualities accompany the bases; no much larger clone lies one base away.

What the study reported, not specific to this receptor: Contracting CD4+ clones were found mainly in CM and EM memory subsets, while CD8+ clones were enriched in EMRA. The study included only a couple of mild cases, and larger cohorts that include severe cases with pre-infection samples were judged to be necessary. Clones contracting from day 15 to 85 had balanced CD4/CD8 phenotypes, while a second wave expanding from day 15 to 37 was biased towards CD4+. Whether the second-wave clones peaking on day 37 were SARS-CoV-2 specific was not confirmed. Some responding clones were found in pre-infection memory, which suggests that pre-existing cross-reactive memory T cells took part in the SARS-CoV-2 response.

PBMCs were isolated by Ficoll-Paque density gradient centrifugation. Rearrangement joined TRBV24-1 to TRBJ2-6, and 7 bases in between align with TRBD1. The sample taken for sequencing was PBMCs or a T cell subset sorted from them (not recorded which). The source is an adult woman who had mild COVID-19 (a few samples of this study predate the infection). The sample titles of this study are shuffled in the database, so cell type and time point are left out; the donor was told from shared clones. The nucleotides read TGTGCCACCAGTTCGACAGGGATTAGGGCCAACGTCCTGACTTTC. Translated, this gives CATSSTGIRANVLTF.